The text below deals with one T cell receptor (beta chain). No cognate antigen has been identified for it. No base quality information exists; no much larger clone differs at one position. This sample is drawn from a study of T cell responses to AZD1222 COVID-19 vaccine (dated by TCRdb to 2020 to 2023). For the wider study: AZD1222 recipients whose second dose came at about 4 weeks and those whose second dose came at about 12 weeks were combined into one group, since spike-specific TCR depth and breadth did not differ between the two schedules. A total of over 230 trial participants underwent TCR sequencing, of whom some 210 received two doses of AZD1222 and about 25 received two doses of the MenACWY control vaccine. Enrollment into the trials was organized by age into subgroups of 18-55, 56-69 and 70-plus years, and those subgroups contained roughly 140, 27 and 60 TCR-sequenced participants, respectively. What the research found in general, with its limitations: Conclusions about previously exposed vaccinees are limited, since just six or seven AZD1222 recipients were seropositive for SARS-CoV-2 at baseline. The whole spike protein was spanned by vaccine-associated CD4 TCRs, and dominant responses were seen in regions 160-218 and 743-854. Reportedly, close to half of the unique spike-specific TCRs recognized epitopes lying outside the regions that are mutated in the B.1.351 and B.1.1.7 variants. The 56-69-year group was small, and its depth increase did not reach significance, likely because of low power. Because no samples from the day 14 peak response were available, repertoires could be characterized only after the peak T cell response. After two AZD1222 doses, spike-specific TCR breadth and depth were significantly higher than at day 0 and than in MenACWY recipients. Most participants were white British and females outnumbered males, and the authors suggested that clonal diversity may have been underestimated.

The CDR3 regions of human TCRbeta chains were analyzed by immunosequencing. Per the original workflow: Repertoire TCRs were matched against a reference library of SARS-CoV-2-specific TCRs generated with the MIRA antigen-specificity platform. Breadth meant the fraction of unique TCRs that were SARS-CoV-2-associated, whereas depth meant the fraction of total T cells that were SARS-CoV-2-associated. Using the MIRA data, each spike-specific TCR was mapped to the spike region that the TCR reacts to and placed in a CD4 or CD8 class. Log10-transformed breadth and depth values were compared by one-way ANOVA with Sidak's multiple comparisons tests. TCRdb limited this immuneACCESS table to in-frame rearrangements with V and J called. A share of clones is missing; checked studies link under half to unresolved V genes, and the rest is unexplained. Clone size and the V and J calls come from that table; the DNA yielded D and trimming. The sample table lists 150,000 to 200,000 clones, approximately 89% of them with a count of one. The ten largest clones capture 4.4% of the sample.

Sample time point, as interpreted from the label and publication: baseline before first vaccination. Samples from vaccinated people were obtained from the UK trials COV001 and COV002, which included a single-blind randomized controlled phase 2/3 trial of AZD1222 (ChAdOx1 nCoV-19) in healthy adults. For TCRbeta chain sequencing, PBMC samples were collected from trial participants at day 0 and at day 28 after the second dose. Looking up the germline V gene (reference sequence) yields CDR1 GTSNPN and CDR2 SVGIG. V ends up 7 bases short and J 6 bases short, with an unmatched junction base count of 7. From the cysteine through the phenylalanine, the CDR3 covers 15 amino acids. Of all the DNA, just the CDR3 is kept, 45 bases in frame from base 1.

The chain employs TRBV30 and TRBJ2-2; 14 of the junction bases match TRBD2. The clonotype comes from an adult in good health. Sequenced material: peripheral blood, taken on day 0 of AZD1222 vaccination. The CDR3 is CASPPGLAGAGELFF. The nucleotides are TGTGCCTCCCCACCGGGACTAGCGGGAGCCGGGGAGCTGTTTTTT. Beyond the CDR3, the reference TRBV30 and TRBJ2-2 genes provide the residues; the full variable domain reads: SQTIHQWPATLVQPVGSPLSLECTVEGTSNPNLYWYRQAAGRGLQLLFYSVGIGQISSEVPQNLSASRPQDRQFILSSKKLLLSDSGFYLCASPPGLAGAGELFFGEGSRLTVL.